The 2 T cell receptor beta chains below were found in one sample sequenced in a study of T-cell memory formation after mild COVID-19. TCRdb called the 5' RACE reads again in MiXCR, with one record for every CDR3 protein. Of roughly 500,000 distinct CDR3 sequences in the sample, around 21% were seen once. Sequenced input: PBMCs or a T cell subset sorted from them (not recorded which). These receptors originate from an adult woman who had mild COVID-19 (a few samples of this study predate the infection). Cell type and time point are not known.

The rearrangement joins TRBV18 to TRBJ2-1; D gene unclear. Germline CDR1 and CDR2: KGHSH and LQKENI. V shed 2 bases and J shed 0 bases, with 17 bases lying between them. The CDR3 contains 18 residues. Written as DNA, the CDR3 is TGTGCCAGCTCACCAAGGCAGGCCTTTCCCTCCTCCTACAATGAGCAGTTCTTC. Its translation is CASSPRQAFPSSYNEQFF.

J is TRBJ2-2 and V is TRBV27, with D possibly being TRBD2 (5 bases). Trimming cost V 9 bases and J 5 bases, with 13 bases left between them. The CDR3 loop spans 13 amino acids. CDR1 and CDR2 from the germline V gene are MNHEY and SMNVEV (reference sequence). The CDR3 loop is CASTEDYTGELFF. The DNA for the CDR3 is TGTGCCAGTACGGAGGATTATACCGGGGAGCTGTTTTTT.